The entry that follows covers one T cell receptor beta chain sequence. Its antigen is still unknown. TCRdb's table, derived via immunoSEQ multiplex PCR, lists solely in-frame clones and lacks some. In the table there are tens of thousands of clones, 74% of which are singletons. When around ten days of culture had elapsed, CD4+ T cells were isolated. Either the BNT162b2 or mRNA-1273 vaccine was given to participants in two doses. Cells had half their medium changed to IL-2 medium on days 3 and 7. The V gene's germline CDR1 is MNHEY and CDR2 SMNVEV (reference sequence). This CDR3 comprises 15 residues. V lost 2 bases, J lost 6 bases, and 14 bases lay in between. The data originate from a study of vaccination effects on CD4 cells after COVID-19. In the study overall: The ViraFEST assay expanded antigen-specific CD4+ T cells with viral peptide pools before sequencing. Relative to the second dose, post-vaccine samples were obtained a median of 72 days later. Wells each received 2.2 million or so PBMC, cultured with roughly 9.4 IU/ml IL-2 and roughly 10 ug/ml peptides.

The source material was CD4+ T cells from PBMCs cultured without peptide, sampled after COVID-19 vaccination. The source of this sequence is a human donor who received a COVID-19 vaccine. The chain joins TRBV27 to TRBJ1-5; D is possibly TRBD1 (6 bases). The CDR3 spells CASSLGGRVTQPQHF. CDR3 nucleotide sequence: TGTGCCAGCAGTTTAGGGGGGCGCGTAACTCAGCCCCAGCATTTT.